This TCR beta chain was sequenced in a study of T cells in Graves' hyperthyroidism and ophthalmopathy. Study results and limitations: Within blood appeared most thyroid clonotypes that had expanded above 0.001.

Germline V lookup: CDR1 MDHEN, CDR2 SYDVKM. This CDR3 region has 16 residues. The junction had 11 bases not matched to a gene; V was cut back by 3 bases and J by 5 bases. Researchers took RNA transcripts and amplified the TCR beta CDR3 regions from them. The HTBI set primed first-round TCR CDR3 RT-PCR. Using its own MiXCR run on the multiplex PCR reads, TCRdb lists one record per CDR3 protein. The data hold hundreds of thousands of distinct CDR3 sequences, with roughly 14% observed a single time. At least ten counts were recorded for this clonotype. The antigen remains undetermined. Researchers barred patients who had uncontrolled infection, other autoimmune disease, pregnancy or lactation.

This chain connects TRBV28 to TRBJ2-7; 9 nucleotides line up with TRBD1. The sample taken for sequencing was blood. This TCR was recovered from a woman between 40 and 55 years old with Graves' ophthalmopathy. The CDR3 protein is CASSLVPGQGRNEQYF. The CDR3 DNA reads as TGTGCCAGCAGTTTGGTACCGGGACAGGGTAGGAACGAGCAGTACTTC.